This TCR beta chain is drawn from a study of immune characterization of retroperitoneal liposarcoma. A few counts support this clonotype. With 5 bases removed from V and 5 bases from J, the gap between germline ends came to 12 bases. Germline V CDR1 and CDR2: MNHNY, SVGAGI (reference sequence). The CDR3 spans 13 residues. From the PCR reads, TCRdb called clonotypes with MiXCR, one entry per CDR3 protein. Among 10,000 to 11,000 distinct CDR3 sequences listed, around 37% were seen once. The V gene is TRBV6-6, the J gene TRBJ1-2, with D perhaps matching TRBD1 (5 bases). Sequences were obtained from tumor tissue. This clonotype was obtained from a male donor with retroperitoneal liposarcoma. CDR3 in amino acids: CASSPGTWYGYTF. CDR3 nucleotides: TGTGCCAGCAGTCCCGGGACCTGGTATGGCTACACCTTC.